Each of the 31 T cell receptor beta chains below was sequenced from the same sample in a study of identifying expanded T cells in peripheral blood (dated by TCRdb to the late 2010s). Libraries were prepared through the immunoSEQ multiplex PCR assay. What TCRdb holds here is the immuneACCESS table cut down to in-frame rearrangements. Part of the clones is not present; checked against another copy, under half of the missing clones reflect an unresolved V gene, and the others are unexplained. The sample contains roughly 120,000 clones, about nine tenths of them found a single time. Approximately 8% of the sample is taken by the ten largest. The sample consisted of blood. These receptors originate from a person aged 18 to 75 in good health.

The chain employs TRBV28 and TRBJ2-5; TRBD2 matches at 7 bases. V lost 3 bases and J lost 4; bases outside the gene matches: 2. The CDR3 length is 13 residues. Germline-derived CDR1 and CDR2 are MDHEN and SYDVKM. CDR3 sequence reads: CASSFGGGETQYF. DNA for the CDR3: TGTGCCAGCAGTTTCGGCGGGGGAGAGACCCAGTACTTC.

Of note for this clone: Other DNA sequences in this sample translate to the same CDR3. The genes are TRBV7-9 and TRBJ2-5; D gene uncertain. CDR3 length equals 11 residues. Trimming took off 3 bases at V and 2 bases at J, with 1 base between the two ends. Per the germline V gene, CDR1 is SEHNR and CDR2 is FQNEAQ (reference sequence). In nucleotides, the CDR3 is TGTGCCAGCAGCTTGCAAGAGACCCAGTACTTC. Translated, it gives CASSLQETQYF.

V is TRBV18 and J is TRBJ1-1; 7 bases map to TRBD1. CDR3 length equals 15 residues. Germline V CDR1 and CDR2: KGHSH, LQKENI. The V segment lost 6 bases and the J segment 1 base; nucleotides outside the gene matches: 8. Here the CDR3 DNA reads TGTGCCAGCTCCAGAGACAGGGTGGGGAACACTGAAGCTTTCTTT. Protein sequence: CASSRDRVGNTEAFF.

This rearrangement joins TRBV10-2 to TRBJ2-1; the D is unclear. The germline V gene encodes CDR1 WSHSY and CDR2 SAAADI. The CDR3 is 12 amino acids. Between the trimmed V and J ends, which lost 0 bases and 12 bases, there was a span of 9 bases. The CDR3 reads CASSESKGGQFF. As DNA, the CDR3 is TGCGCCAGCAGTGAGTCGAAGGGTGGGCAGTTCTTC.

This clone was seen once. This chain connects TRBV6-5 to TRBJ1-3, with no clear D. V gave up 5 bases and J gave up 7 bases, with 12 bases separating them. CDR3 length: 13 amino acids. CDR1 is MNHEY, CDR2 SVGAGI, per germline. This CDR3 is CASSPYWGNTIYF. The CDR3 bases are TGTGCCAGCAGTCCTTATTGGGGTAACACCATATATTTT.

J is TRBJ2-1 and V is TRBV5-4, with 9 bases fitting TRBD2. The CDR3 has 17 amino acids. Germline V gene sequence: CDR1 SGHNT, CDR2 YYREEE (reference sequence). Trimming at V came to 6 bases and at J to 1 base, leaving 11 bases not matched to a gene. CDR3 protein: CASTSGGRDISYNEQFF. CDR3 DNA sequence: TGTGCCAGCACCTCAGGCGGGAGGGATATATCCTACAATGAGCAGTTCTTC. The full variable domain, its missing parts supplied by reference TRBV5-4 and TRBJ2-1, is ETGVTQSPTHLIKTRGQQVTLRCSSQSGHNTVSWYQQALGQGPQFIFQYYREEENGRGNFPPRFSGLQFPNYSSELNVNALELDDSALYLCASTSGGRDISYNEQFFGPGTRLTVL.

In DNA form, the CDR3 reads TGTGCCAGCATCTCGATCGGGGGCGGTAACTATGGCTACACCTTC. It encodes CASISIGGGNYGYTF. The chain joins TRBV28 to TRBJ1-2, with D maybe TRBD1 (6 bases). V lost 7 bases and J 1 base, leaving 16 bases between the germline ends. The CDR3 length is 15 residues. Germline V gene lookup returns CDR1 MDHEN and CDR2 SYDVKM.

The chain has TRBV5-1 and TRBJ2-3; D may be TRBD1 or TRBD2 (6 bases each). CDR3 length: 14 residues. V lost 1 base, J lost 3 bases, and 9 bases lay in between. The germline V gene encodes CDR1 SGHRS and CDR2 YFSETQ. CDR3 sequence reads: CASSLTGRTDTQYF. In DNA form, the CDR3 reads TGCGCCAGCAGCTTGACAGGGAGGACAGATACGCAGTATTTT.

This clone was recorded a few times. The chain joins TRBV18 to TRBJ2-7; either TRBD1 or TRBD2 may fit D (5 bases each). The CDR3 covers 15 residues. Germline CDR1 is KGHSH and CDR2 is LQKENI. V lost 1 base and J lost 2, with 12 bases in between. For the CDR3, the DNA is TGTGCCAGCTCACCACAAGGGACGGCACCCTACGAGCAGTACTTC. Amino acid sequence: CASSPQGTAPYEQYF.

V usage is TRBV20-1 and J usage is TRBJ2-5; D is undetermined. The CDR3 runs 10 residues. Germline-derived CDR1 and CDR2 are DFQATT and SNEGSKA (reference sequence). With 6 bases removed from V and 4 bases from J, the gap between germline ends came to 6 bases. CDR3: CSAETETQYF. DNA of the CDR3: TGCAGTGCAGAAACAGAGACCCAGTACTTC.

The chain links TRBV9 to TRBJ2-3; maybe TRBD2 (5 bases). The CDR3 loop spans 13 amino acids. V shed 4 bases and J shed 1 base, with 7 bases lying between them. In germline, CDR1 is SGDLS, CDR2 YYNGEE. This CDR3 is CASSFGGTDTQYF. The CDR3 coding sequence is TGTGCCAGCAGCTTCGGGGGCACAGATACGCAGTATTTT.

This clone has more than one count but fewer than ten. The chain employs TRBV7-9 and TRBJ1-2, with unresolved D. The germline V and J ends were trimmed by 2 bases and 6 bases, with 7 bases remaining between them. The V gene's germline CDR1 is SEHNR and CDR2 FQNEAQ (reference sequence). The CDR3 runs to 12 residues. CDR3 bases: TGTGCCAGCAGCTTATCGAGGGATGGCTACACCTTC. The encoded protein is CASSLSRDGYTF.

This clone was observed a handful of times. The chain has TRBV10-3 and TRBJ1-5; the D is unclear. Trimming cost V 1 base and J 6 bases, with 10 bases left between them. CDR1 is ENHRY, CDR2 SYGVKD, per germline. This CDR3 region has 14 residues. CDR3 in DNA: TGTGCCATCAGTGAGTATGGTAGGGCTCAGCCCCAGCATTTT. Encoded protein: CAISEYGRAQPQHF.

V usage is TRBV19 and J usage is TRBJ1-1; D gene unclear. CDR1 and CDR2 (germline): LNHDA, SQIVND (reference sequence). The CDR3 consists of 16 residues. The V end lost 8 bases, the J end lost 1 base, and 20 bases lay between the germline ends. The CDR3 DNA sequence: TGTGCCAGTGAAGGTGGGCCCGGCCCCAAGAACACTGAAGCTTTCTTT. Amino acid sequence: CASEGGPGPKNTEAFF.

The CDR3 region is CATSGRQGNVYSNQPQHF. CDR3 DNA sequence: TGTGCCACCAGCGGACGACAGGGAAACGTTTATAGCAATCAGCCCCAGCATTTT. The rearrangement uses TRBV15 and TRBJ1-5, with 7 bases lining up with TRBD1. In germline, CDR1 is LNHNV, CDR2 YYDKDF (reference sequence). V was clipped by 5 bases and J by 0 bases; unmatched bases: 13. This CDR3 has 18 amino acids.

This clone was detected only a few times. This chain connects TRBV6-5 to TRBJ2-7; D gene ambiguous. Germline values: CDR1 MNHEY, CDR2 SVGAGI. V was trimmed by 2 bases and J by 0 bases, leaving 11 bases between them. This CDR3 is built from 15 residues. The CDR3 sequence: CASSYVPPSSYEQYF. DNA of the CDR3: TGTGCCAGCAGTTACGTCCCCCCGTCCTCCTACGAGCAGTACTTC.

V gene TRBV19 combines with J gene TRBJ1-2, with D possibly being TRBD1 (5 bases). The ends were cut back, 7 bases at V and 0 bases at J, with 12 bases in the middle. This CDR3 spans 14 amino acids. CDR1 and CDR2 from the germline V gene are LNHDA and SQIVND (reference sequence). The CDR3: CASIQQATNYGYTF. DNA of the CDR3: TGTGCCAGTATTCAACAGGCGACTAACTATGGCTACACCTTC.

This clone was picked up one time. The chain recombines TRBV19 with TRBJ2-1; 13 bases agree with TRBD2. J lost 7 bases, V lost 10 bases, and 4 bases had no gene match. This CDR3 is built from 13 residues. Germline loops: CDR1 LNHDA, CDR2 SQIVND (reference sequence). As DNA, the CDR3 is TGTGCCACGGGACTAGCGGGATTAAATGAGCAGTTCTTC. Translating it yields CATGLAGLNEQFF.

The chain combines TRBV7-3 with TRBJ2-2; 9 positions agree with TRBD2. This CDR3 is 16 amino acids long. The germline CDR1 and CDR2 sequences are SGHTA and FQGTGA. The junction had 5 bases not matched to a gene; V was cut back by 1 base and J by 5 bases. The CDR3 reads CASSLSAGGVTGELFF. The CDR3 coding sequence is TGTGCCAGCAGCTTAAGTGCGGGAGGGGTAACCGGGGAGCTGTTTTTT.

CDR3 protein: CASSLGSKSSGNTIYF. Written as DNA, the CDR3 is TGTGCCAGTAGTCTCGGGAGTAAAAGCTCTGGAAACACCATATATTTT. This chain connects TRBV19 to TRBJ1-3; no firm D call. Germline lookup yields CDR1 LNHDA and CDR2 SQIVND (reference sequence). CDR3 length: 16 amino acids. With 5 bases removed from V and 0 bases from J, the gap between germline ends came to 14 bases.

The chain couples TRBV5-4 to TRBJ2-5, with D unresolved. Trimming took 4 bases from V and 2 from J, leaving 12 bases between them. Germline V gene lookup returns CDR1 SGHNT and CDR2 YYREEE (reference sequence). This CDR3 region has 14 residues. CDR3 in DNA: TGTGCCAGCAGCGGACCTCTTGGTCAAGAGACCCAGTACTTC. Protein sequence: CASSGPLGQETQYF. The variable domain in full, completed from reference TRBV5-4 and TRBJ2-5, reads ETGVTQSPTHLIKTRGQQVTLRCSSQSGHNTVSWYQQALGQGPQFIFQYYREEENGRGNFPPRFSGLQFPNYSSELNVNALELDDSALYLCASSGPLGQETQYFGPGTRLLVL.

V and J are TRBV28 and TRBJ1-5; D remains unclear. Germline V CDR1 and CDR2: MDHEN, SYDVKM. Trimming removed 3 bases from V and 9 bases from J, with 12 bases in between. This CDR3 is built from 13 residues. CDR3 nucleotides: TGTGCCAGCAGTTTGTCAGCCGCGCGGCCCCAGCATTTT. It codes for CASSLSAARPQHF.

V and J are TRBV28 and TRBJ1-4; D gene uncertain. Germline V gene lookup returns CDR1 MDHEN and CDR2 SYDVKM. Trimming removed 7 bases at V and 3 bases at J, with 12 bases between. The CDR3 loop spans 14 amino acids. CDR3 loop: CASTKTEANEKLFF. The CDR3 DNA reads TGTGCCAGCACCAAGACGGAAGCTAATGAAAAACTGTTTTTT.

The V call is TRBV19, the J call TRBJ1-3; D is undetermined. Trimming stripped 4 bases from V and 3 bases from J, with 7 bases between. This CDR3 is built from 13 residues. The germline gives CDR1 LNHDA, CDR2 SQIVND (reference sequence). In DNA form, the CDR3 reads TGTGCCAGTAGTACGGACGGTGGAAACACCATATATTTT. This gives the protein CASSTDGGNTIYF.

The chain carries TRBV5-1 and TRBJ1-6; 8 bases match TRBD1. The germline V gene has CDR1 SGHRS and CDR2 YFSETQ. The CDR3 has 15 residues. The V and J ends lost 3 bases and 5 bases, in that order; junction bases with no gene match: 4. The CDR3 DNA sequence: TGCGCCAGCAGCTCAGGACAGGGAGATAATTCACCCCTCCACTTT. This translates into CASSSGQGDNSPLHF. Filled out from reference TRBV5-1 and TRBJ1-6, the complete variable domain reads KAGVTQTPRYLIKTRGQQVTLSCSPISGHRSVSWYQQTPGQGLQFLFEYFSETQRNKGNFPGRFSGRQFSNSRSEMNVSTLELGDSALYLCASSSGQGDNSPLHFGNGTRLTVT.

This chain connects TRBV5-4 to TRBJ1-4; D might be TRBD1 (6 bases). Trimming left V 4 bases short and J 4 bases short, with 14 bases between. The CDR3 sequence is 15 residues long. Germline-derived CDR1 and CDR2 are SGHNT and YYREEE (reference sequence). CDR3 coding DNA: TGTGCCAGCAGCGCTAACAGGGCGATTAATGAAAAACTGTTTTTT. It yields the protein CASSANRAINEKLFF.

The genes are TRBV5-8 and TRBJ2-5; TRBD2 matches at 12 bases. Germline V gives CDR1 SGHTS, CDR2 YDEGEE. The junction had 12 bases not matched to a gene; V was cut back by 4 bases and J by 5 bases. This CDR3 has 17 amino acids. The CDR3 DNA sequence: TGTGCCAGCAGCCCGGCCTCGACTAGCGGGGGTGGGGAGACCCAGTACTTC. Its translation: CASSPASTSGGGETQYF.

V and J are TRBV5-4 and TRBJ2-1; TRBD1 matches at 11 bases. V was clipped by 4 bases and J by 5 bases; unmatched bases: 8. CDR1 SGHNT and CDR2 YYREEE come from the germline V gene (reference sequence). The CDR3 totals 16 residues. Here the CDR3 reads CASSLQRDRGNNEQFF. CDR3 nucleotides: TGTGCCAGCAGCCTTCAGAGGGACAGGGGGAACAATGAGCAGTTCTTC.

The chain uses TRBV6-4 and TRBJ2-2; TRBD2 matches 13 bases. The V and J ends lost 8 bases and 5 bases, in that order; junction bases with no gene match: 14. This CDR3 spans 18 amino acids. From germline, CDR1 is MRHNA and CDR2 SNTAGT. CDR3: CASFTEGTSGEGTGELFF. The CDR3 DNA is TGTGCCAGCTTCACTGAGGGGACTAGCGGGGAGGGGACCGGGGAGCTGTTTTTT.

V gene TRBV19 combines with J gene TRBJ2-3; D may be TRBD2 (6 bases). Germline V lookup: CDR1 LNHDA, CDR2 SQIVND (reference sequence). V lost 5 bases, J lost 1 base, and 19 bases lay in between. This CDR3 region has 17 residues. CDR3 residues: CASSPFVGGLRTDTQYF. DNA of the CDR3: TGTGCCAGTAGTCCGTTTGTGGGGGGACTCCGCACAGATACGCAGTATTTT.

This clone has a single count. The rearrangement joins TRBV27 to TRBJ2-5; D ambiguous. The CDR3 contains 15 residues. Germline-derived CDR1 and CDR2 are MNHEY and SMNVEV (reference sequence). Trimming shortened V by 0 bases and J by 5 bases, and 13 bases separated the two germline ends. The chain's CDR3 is CASSLSSRSWETQYF. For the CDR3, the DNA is TGTGCCAGCAGTTTATCATCCCGGAGTTGGGAGACCCAGTACTTC.